This entry lists 31 T cell receptor beta chains sequenced from one sample in a study of shared clonotypes between healthy human individuals. Sequencing used immunoSEQ multiplex PCR; TCRdb keeps in-frame clones, though not all of them. The profile shows some 380,000 clones, about 97% of them singletons. The source material was memory CD8+ T cells sorted from blood. Specified subset: CD45RO+ cells pooled with CCR7-negative TemRA cells. These receptor sequences come from a man aged 25-40 years in good health.

The gene calls are TRBV7-9 and TRBJ2-1, with 9 bases aligning to TRBD2. The V and J ends lost 2 bases and 3 bases, in that order; junction bases with no gene match: 8. The CDR3 runs to 17 residues. Germline V gene data show CDR1 as SEHNR and CDR2 as FQNEAQ (reference sequence). Here the CDR3 reads CASSLPILAGLYNEQFF. The CDR3 bases are TGTGCCAGCAGCTTACCTATTCTAGCGGGACTCTACAATGAGCAGTTCTTC.

The genes are TRBV6-6 and TRBJ1-2, with a tentative D call TRBD1 (5 bases). Deletions cut 5 bases from V and 3 bases from J, with 10 bases between. Per germline, CDR1 MNHNY and CDR2 SVGAGI (reference sequence). The CDR3 is 13 residues long. The CDR3 nucleotides read TGTGCCAGCAGTGCCCAACAGGACTATGGCTACACCTTC. This translates into CASSAQQDYGYTF.

The gene calls are TRBV5-1 and TRBJ1-4; D may be TRBD1 (6 bases). The CDR3 loop spans 15 amino acids. V was clipped by 3 bases and J by 4 bases, with 13 bases between them. Germline assignment: CDR1 SGHRS and CDR2 YFSETQ. This CDR3 is CASSSTGRSNEKLFF. The CDR3, as DNA: TGCGCCAGCAGCTCTACAGGGCGAAGTAATGAAAAACTGTTTTTT. Combining the CDR3 with reference TRBV5-1 and TRBJ1-4 gives the whole variable domain KAGVTQTPRYLIKTRGQQVTLSCSPISGHRSVSWYQQTPGQGLQFLFEYFSETQRNKGNFPGRFSGRQFSNSRSEMNVSTLELGDSALYLCASSSTGRSNEKLFFGSGTQLSVL.

This chain uses TRBV6-6 with TRBJ1-4, with D maybe TRBD1 (6 bases). Looked up from germline, CDR1 is MNHNY and CDR2 is SVGAGI (reference sequence). The CDR3 loop spans 15 amino acids. Trimming cost V 6 bases and J 7 bases, with 18 bases left between them. CDR3 in amino acids: CASRRDTGRGEKLFF. The CDR3 DNA sequence: TGTGCCAGCAGGCGAGATACAGGGAGAGGTGAAAAACTGTTTTTT.

The chain has TRBV9 and TRBJ2-7; no definite D call. V was clipped by 2 bases and J by 0 bases, with 9 bases between them. Germline CDR1 SGDLS, CDR2 YYNGEE. CDR3 length: 14 residues. CDR3 sequence (DNA): TGTGCCAGCAGCGTGAGGATGAGCTCCTACGAGCAGTACTTC. Its protein is CASSVRMSSYEQYF.

This sequence joins TRBV29-1 and TRBJ2-1; TRBD1 matches at 10 bases. The CDR3 has 13 residues. Per the germline V gene, CDR1 is SQVTM and CDR2 is ANQGSEA. With 6 bases clipped from V and 12 bases from J, the junction kept 11 bases outside the gene matches. The CDR3 DNA reads TGCAGCGTCGGGAGACAGGGGGCGCTTGGGCAGTTCTTC. Protein product: CSVGRQGALGQFF.

As to this clone: The junction does not match germline at one end; this may be a read error. V is TRBV6-1 and J is TRBJ2-7, with D unclear. This CDR3 spans 15 amino acids. Looked up from germline, CDR1 is MNHNS and CDR2 is SASEGT. CDR3 nucleotides: TGTGCCCGCAGTGAGGATCCCTCCGCCTTCTACGAGCAGTACTTC. The encoded protein is CARSEDPSAFYEQYF.

A remark on this clone: This specimen includes other DNA sequences encoding the same CDR3. This chain joins TRBV6-5 and TRBJ1-2; 9 bases agree with TRBD1. J was trimmed by 5 bases and V by 6 bases; bases with no gene match: 4. The germline gives CDR1 MNHEY, CDR2 SVGAGI. The CDR3 consists of 13 residues. CDR3 protein: CASRTGGSYGYTF. Written as DNA, the CDR3 is TGTGCCAGCAGGACAGGGGGGAGTTATGGCTACACCTTC.

The V call is TRBV27, the J call TRBJ2-7, with no clear D. Germline V gives CDR1 MNHEY, CDR2 SMNVEV (reference sequence). The CDR3 has 13 residues. Trimming removed 4 bases from V and 3 bases from J, with 10 bases in between. CDR3 residues: CASSSGIRYEQYF. The CDR3 coding sequence is TGTGCCAGCAGTTCGGGTATCCGCTACGAGCAGTACTTC.

In the case of this clone: This sample includes further DNA sequences coding for the same CDR3. The CDR3 loop reads CASSQSGYEQYF. The CDR3 DNA is TGTGCCAGCAGCCAAAGCGGCTACGAGCAGTACTTC. This chain uses TRBV4-2 with TRBJ2-7; maybe TRBD2 (5 bases). Germline CDR1 and CDR2: LGHNA and YNFKEQ. V was clipped by 2 bases and J by 3 bases, with 5 bases between them. The CDR3 runs 12 residues.

This chain joins TRBV10-2 and TRBJ2-1; tentatively, D is TRBD1 (5 bases). Germline lookup yields CDR1 WSHSY and CDR2 SAAADI. The length of the CDR3 is 13 residues. Trimming shortened V by 5 bases and J by 10 bases, and 15 bases separated the two germline ends. In DNA form, the CDR3 reads TGCGCCAGCAGTCTACAGGCAGCGAACGAGCAGTTCTTC. Protein product: CASSLQAANEQFF.

The chain's CDR3 is CAIGSGTGPYEQYF. The DNA for the CDR3 is TGTGCCATCGGCAGCGGGACAGGTCCCTACGAGCAGTACTTC. The chain recombines TRBV10-3 with TRBJ2-7; possibly TRBD1 for D (8 bases). Trimming removed 8 bases at V and 2 bases at J, with 16 bases between. CDR1 and CDR2 from the germline V gene are ENHRY and SYGVKD. CDR3 length: 14 amino acids.

Notes on this clone: Within the sample, other DNA sequences also encode this same CDR3. The J gene is TRBJ2-3, the V gene TRBV5-5; D is undetermined. V was shortened by 2 bases and J by 0 bases, with 4 bases between the two germline ends. Germline values: CDR1 SGHKS, CDR2 YYEKEE (reference sequence). The CDR3 consists of 13 residues. The CDR3, as DNA: TGTGCCAGCAGCTTAGCTAGCACAGATACGCAGTATTTT. Protein product: CASSLASTDTQYF.

The chain joins TRBV28 to TRBJ1-2; D is uncertain. The CDR3 spans 14 residues. Trimming cost V 3 bases and J 0 bases, with 8 bases left between them. The germline gives CDR1 MDHEN, CDR2 SYDVKM. CDR3 nucleotide sequence: TGTGCCAGCAGTTTCCCTCTTCCTAACTATGGCTACACCTTC. The encoded protein is CASSFPLPNYGYTF.

The genes are TRBV7-9 and TRBJ1-4; D is undetermined. The CDR3 spans 12 residues. Germline V lookup: CDR1 SEHNR, CDR2 FQNEAQ (reference sequence). V lost 0 bases and J lost 8, with 4 bases in between. The CDR3 DNA reads as TGTGCCAGCAGCTTAGCGGTCGAAAAACTGTTTTTT. Translation gives CASSLAVEKLFF. The variable domain in full, with the rest retrieved from reference TRBV7-9 and TRBJ1-4, is DTGVSQNPRHKITKRGQNVTFRCDPISEHNRLYWYRQTLGQGPEFLTYFQNEAQLEKSRLLSDRFSAERPKGSFSTLEIQRTEQGDSAMYLCASSLAVEKLFFGSGTQLSVL.

The chain has TRBV30 and TRBJ2-1; 9 bases fit TRBD2. V lost 3 bases, J lost 13 bases, and 7 bases stayed unmatched. Germline-derived CDR1 and CDR2 are GTSNPN and SVGIG (reference sequence). The CDR3 is 12 amino acids. The CDR3 region has the DNA TGTGCCTGGAGCGTCACCGGGACTAGCCAGTTCTTC. Protein sequence: CAWSVTGTSQFF.

A remark on this clone: Other nucleotide sequences from this sample produce the same CDR3. The chain has TRBV28 and TRBJ2-7; TRBD2 matches 10 bases. CDR3 length: 14 amino acids. CDR1 MDHEN and CDR2 SYDVKM come from the germline V gene. V lost 5 bases, J lost 0 bases, and 1 base stayed unmatched. CDR3 sequence reads: CASSLAGVSYEQYF. DNA for the CDR3: TGTGCCAGCAGTCTAGCGGGAGTCTCCTACGAGCAGTACTTC.

The chain employs TRBV5-1 and TRBJ2-5; 11 nucleotides agree with TRBD2. V was pared by 1 base and J by 4 bases, with 3 bases of the junction left unmatched. The CDR3 has 15 residues. CDR1 and CDR2 from the germline V gene are SGHRS and YFSETQ. The CDR3 region is CASSLSLAGGETQYF. The DNA of the CDR3 is TGCGCCAGCAGCTTGAGTCTAGCGGGAGGAGAGACCCAGTACTTC. Drawing the rest from reference TRBV5-1 and TRBJ2-5, the complete variable domain is KAGVTQTPRYLIKTRGQQVTLSCSPISGHRSVSWYQQTPGQGLQFLFEYFSETQRNKGNFPGRFSGRQFSNSRSEMNVSTLELGDSALYLCASSLSLAGGETQYFGPGTRLLVL.

The chain recombines TRBV7-3 with TRBJ2-1; the match to TRBD1 covers 8 bases. Germline assignment: CDR1 SGHTA and CDR2 FQGTGA. Trimming took 5 bases from V and 6 from J; bases not matched to a gene: 3. CDR3 length: 13 amino acids. The CDR3: CASSPGQGNEQFF. CDR3 in DNA: TGTGCCAGCAGCCCCGGACAGGGCAATGAGCAGTTCTTC.

This rearrangement joins TRBV7-9 to TRBJ2-7; 13 nucleotides align to TRBD2. From germline, CDR1 is SEHNR and CDR2 FQNEAQ (reference sequence). Unmatched junction bases numbered 15, after V lost 9 bases and J lost 7 bases. The CDR3 has 16 amino acids. Here the CDR3 DNA reads TGTGCCAGGCCGATCCCGGGACTAGCGGGAAACGAAGAGCAGTACTTC. This encodes CARPIPGLAGNEEQYF.

CDR3: CASSQDKRLDYTF. The CDR3 DNA reads as TGCGCCAGCAGCCAAGATAAACGGTTGGACTACACCTTC. The rearrangement joins TRBV4-1 to TRBJ1-2, with D unclear. The germline CDR1 and CDR2 sequences are MGHRA and YSYEKL. V was trimmed by 0 bases and J by 10 bases, leaving 12 bases between them. The CDR3 totals 13 residues.

The rearrangement joins TRBV5-8 to TRBJ2-7; D unclear. Between the trimmed V and J ends, which lost 4 bases and 3 bases, there was a span of 5 bases. The CDR3 spans 11 residues. CDR1 SGHTS and CDR2 YDEGEE come from the germline V gene. CDR3 region: CASSINYEQYF. CDR3 DNA: TGTGCCAGCAGCATAAACTACGAGCAGTACTTC.

With regard to this clone: The sample carries other DNA sequences with the same CDR3. This rearrangement joins TRBV28 to TRBJ2-1, with 7 bases matching TRBD2. In germline, CDR1 is MDHEN, CDR2 SYDVKM. This CDR3 has 13 residues. V dropped 4 bases and J dropped 4; count of bases not matched to a gene: 1. CDR3 loop: CASSSSGYNEQFF. The CDR3 nucleotides are TGTGCCAGCAGTTCTAGCGGATACAATGAGCAGTTCTTC.

The V and J genes are TRBV11-3 and TRBJ2-3; D gene unclear. The CDR3 spans 13 residues. Germline CDR1 is SGHNT and CDR2 is YENEEA. Deletions cut 3 bases from V and 3 bases from J, with 7 bases between. Written as DNA, the CDR3 is TGTGCCAGCAGCTTTACTCAGACAGATACGCAGTATTTT. It is translated as CASSFTQTDTQYF.

The rearrangement uses TRBV10-3 and TRBJ1-3; D uncertain. The CDR3 extends over 14 amino acids. Trimming left V 4 bases short and J 0 bases short, with 7 bases between. CDR1 is ENHRY, CDR2 SYGVKD, per germline. The CDR3 loop reads CAISGSSSGNTIYF. The CDR3 coding sequence is TGTGCCATCAGTGGAAGTTCCTCTGGAAACACCATATATTTT.

The chain links TRBV18 to TRBJ2-2, with 8 bases aligning to TRBD1. With 3 bases clipped from V and 10 bases from J, the junction kept 10 bases outside the gene matches. CDR1 is KGHSH, CDR2 LQKENI, per germline. The CDR3 is 15 amino acids. The CDR3 reads CASSPGSAGGAELFF. The CDR3 DNA is TGTGCCAGCTCACCCGGGAGTGCAGGGGGCGCGGAGCTGTTTTTT.

On this clone: Other DNA sequences within the sample encode an identical CDR3. The chain carries TRBV30 and TRBJ2-7; no clear D gene. Trimming took 1 base from V and 5 from J, leaving 6 bases between them. The CDR3 has 11 amino acids. Germline-derived CDR1 and CDR2 are GTSNPN and SVGIG (reference sequence). CDR3 protein: CAWSGSHEQYF. The CDR3, as DNA: TGTGCCTGGAGTGGGTCCCACGAGCAGTACTTC. Using reference TRBV30 and TRBJ2-7 for the parts outside the CDR3, the full variable domain is SQTIHQWPATLVQPVGSPLSLECTVEGTSNPNLYWYRQAAGRGLQLLFYSVGIGQISSEVPQNLSASRPQDRQFILSSKKLLLSDSGFYLCAWSGSHEQYFGPGTRLTVT.

J is TRBJ2-1 and V is TRBV9, with D hard to call. The V end lost 2 bases, the J end lost 6 bases, and 6 bases lay between the germline ends. This CDR3 contains 12 residues. Germline V gene lookup returns CDR1 SGDLS and CDR2 YYNGEE. CDR3: CASSVFSNEQFF. CDR3 DNA sequence: TGTGCCAGCAGCGTCTTCTCCAATGAGCAGTTCTTC.

The chain uses TRBV28 and TRBJ2-5; 9 nucleotides match TRBD1. This CDR3 contains 14 residues. Germline CDR1 MDHEN, CDR2 SYDVKM. Unmatched junction bases numbered 5, after V lost 4 bases and J lost 5 bases. CDR3 in DNA: TGTGCCAGCAGTTCCACAGGGGGCAGGGAGACCCAGTACTTC. It specifies CASSSTGGRETQYF.

This chain connects TRBV20-1 to TRBJ2-5, with D unclear. The CDR3 contains 11 residues. Per germline, CDR1 DFQATT and CDR2 SNEGSKA (reference sequence). This CDR3 reads CGVRVGETQYF. The CDR3, as DNA: TGCGGAGTTAGGGTCGGAGAGACCCAGTACTTC.

V is TRBV19 and J is TRBJ2-7, with D possibly TRBD1 on 5 matching bases. Deletions cut 2 bases from V and 6 bases from J, with 11 bases between. CDR3 length equals 13 residues. Germline loops: CDR1 LNHDA, CDR2 SQIVND (reference sequence). CDR3 nucleotides: TGTGCCAGTAGTATATCTCGACAGCGCGAGCAGTACTTC. This encodes CASSISRQREQYF.